This TCR beta chain was identified during a study of T cells in Graves' hyperthyroidism and ophthalmopathy. Amplification of TCR beta CDR3 regions was performed using RNA transcripts as template. The TCR CDR3 first-round RT-PCR relied on the HTBI primer set. TCRdb redid the calling of the multiplex PCR reads with MiXCR, one entry per CDR3 protein. The sample has approximately 610,000 distinct CDR3 sequences; 14% to 15% are singletons. This clonotype came up a few times. Its antigen remains unknown. The study's findings and limits: Most thyroid clonotypes with frequency above 0.001 were detected in blood.

CDR3 length: 13 residues. Between the trimmed V and J ends, which lost 0 bases and 8 bases, there was a span of 9 bases. Germline V gene data show CDR1 as KGHDR and CDR2 as SFDVKD. This chain links TRBV24-1 with TRBJ1-2; D gene uncertain. The sequence derives from a woman aged 40-49 years with Graves' ophthalmopathy. Sequencing was carried out using blood. This chain's CDR3 is CATSDLSGKGYTF. The CDR3, as DNA: TGTGCCACCAGTGATTTGTCCGGGAAGGGCTACACCTTC.